The clone carrying this T cell receptor beta chain occurred many times. This entry belongs to a study of CD8+CD57+ T cells in acquired aplastic anemia. CDR3 and TCR beta VDJ profiling relied on a genomic DNA template. TCRdb re-called the reads with MiXCR, one entry per CDR3 protein. Of around 170,000 distinct CDR3 sequences detected, approximately 50% appear once; the ten largest clones hold around 9.7%. All sequencing subjects had displayed CD8+CD57+ cell expansion on flow cytometry. The CDR3 is made up of 14 amino acids. The V and J ends lost 0 bases and 4 bases respectively, with 11 bases between them. Germline V CDR1 and CDR2: DFQATT, SNEGSKA (reference sequence).

Sequenced: sorted CD4+, CD8+, or CD8+CD57+ T cells (not recorded which) from PBMCs. This receptor was identified in a human donor with aplastic anemia. The chain combines TRBV20-1 with TRBJ2-3, with D uncertain. The CDR3 sequence is CSARDRIGADTQYF. CDR3 DNA: TGCAGTGCTAGAGATCGGATTGGCGCAGATACGCAGTATTTT.